Listed below are T cell receptor beta chains from one sample, sequenced in a study of blood T cell repertoires in COVID-19. Data came from immunoSEQ multiplex PCR; TCRdb stores just in-frame clones and leaves some out. Of 150,000 to 200,000 clones in the sample, 75% to 90% were seen once. Specimen: peripheral blood. All receptors derive from a woman aged 70-85 years with COVID-19, enrolled during active disease. CDR3s include the opening cysteine and the closing phenylalanine or tryptophan. A D gene is named only where the DNA matches it firmly. The size field is filled for only some rows; it gives once, few, many or a size class.

clone_size	v_call	j_call	d_call	cdr3_nt	cdr3_aa
-	TRBV6-2/TRBV6-3	TRBJ1-5	TRBD1	TGTGCCAGCAGTTATCTCAGGGGGGATCAGCCCCAGCATTTT	CASSYLRGDQPQHF
-	TRBV7-2	TRBJ2-7	TRBD2	TGTGCCAGCAGCTTAGGTCTAGCGGGAGGGACCTACGAGCAGTACTTC	CASSLGLAGGTYEQYF
-	TRBV11-2	TRBJ1-6	-	TGTGCCAGCAGCTTAGAGAGGGCCTATAATTCACCCCTCCACTTT	CASSLERAYNSPLHF
-	TRBV28	TRBJ1-5	-	TGTGCCAGCAGTTCCCTACAGGGAGAGGCCAATCAGCCCCAGCATTTT	CASSSLQGEANQPQHF
few	TRBV19	TRBJ2-7	TRBD1	TGTGCCAGTAGTAGACAGGGCTACGAGCAGTACTTC	CASSRQGYEQYF
once	TRBV5-1	TRBJ2-1	-	TGCGCCAGCAGCTTAGGGAGTAGCTCCTACAATGAGCAGTTCTTC	CASSLGSSSYNEQFF
-	TRBV6-2/TRBV6-3	TRBJ2-5	-	TGTGCCAGCAGTTACGAACAGTTCCAAGAGACCCAGTACTTC	CASSYEQFQETQYF
-	TRBV5-1	TRBJ1-5	-	TGCGCCAGCAGCCCGGCCCCGGGGACAATTCAGCCCCAGCATTTT	CASSPAPGTIQPQHF
-	TRBV7-9	TRBJ2-1	TRBD2	TGTGCCAGCAGCTCCTCAGGAGCGGGAGGTTACAATGAGCAGTTCTTC	CASSSSGAGGYNEQFF
-	TRBV18	TRBJ1-3	-	TGTGCCAGCTCACCTGGACTCCAGGGGTCCGGAAACACCATATATTTT	CASSPGLQGSGNTIYF
-	TRBV27	TRBJ1-2	TRBD1	TGTGCCAGCAGCCAAACCCCCGGGACAGGGGGCTATGGCTACACCTTC	CASSQTPGTGGYGYTF
once	TRBV4-3	TRBJ1-1	-	TGCGCCAGCAGCCCCTCCATGGGGGGCACTGAAGCTTTCTTT	CASSPSMGGTEAFF
-	TRBV5-8	TRBJ2-5	-	TGTGCCAGCAGCTCGAATTGGGGGCGAGAAGAGACCCAGTACTTC	CASSSNWGREETQYF
once	TRBV28	TRBJ1-3	TRBD1	TGTGCCAGCAGTTTATGGCAGGGGGCAGCGGTTGGAAACACCATATATTTT	CASSLWQGAAVGNTIYF
-	TRBV28	TRBJ1-6	-	TGTGCCAGCAGTTTAAACAGTGCTTATTCACCCCTCCACTTT	CASSLNSAYSPLHF
-	TRBV5-8	TRBJ2-7	TRBD1	TGTGCCAGCAGGGACCGACAGGGGGTAGCCTACGAGCAGTACTTC	CASRDRQGVAYEQYF
-	TRBV19	TRBJ2-3	-	TGTGCCAGTAGTCCCGGGATCACCACAGATACGCAGTATTTT	CASSPGITTDTQYF
-	TRBV5-1	TRBJ2-7	-	TGCGCCAGCAGCTTAAATAACGAGCAGTACTTC	CASSLNNEQYF
-	TRBV18	TRBJ1-2	TRBD1	TGTGCCAGCTCACCAGGAATGCCCGGGACAGGGGGCAGCGGCTACACCTTC	CASSPGMPGTGGSGYTF
-	TRBV24-1	TRBJ2-3	-	TGTGCCACCAGTGATTTGCAAGGGAGTGAAGATACGCAGTATTTT	CATSDLQGSEDTQYF
-	TRBV28	TRBJ2-1	-	TGTGCCAGCAGTTTTGGGGAGCGTTTGGACCAGTTCTTC	CASSFGERLDQFF
-	TRBV2	TRBJ1-1	TRBD1	TGTGCCAGCAGTGAAGCGGGACAGGGAGCTTTCTTT	CASSEAGQGAFF
few	TRBV29-1	TRBJ1-5	-	TGCAGCGTGGCCCTTAGCAATCAGCCCCAGCATTTT	CSVALSNQPQHF
-	TRBV19	TRBJ1-5	TRBD1	TGTGCCAGTAGCCCCGGACAGGGTAGGGGCCAGCCCCAGCATTTT	CASSPGQGRGQPQHF
-	TRBV5-1	TRBJ2-7	TRBD2	TGCGCCAGCAGCTTGGAGGGACTAGCGGTCAGCTCCTACGAGCAGTACTTC	CASSLEGLAVSSYEQYF
-	TRBV7-6	TRBJ1-1	-	TGTGCCAGCAGCTCACTACTTCTCGCCTCTAACACTGAAGCTTTCTTT	CASSSLLLASNTEAFF
-	TRBV30	TRBJ2-5	-	TGTGCCTCCCGAATCCGACAGGCGGAGACCCAGTACTTC	CASRIRQAETQYF
-	TRBV28	TRBJ1-3	-	TGTGCCTCAAGGGGGGGAGGCAGCAACACCATATATTTT	CASRGGGSNTIYF
few	TRBV28	TRBJ2-3	-	TGTGCCAGCAGTTTGTGGGGGACTTCTAGCACAGATACGCAGTATTTT	CASSLWGTSSTDTQYF
-	TRBV2	TRBJ1-3	-	TGTGCCAGCAGGACAGGAGTCTCTGGAAACACCATATATTTT	CASRTGVSGNTIYF
-	TRBV6-5	TRBJ1-5	TRBD1	TGTGCCAGCAGTTACTCTAATACAGGGGATCAGCCCCAGCATTTT	CASSYSNTGDQPQHF
-	TRBV28	TRBJ2-5	TRBD2	TGTGCCAGCTCGGGACTAGTGATGGCCAAGACCCAGTACTTC	CASSGLVMAKTQYF
-	TRBV29-1	TRBJ2-7	TRBD2	TGCAGCGTTGAACTGCAGGGAGGGTACGAGCAGTACTTC	CSVELQGGYEQYF
-	TRBV6-2/TRBV6-3	TRBJ2-1	TRBD2	TGTGCCAGCAGTTACAGGGCGGGAGACAATGAGCAGTTCTTC	CASSYRAGDNEQFF
-	TRBV9	TRBJ2-1	TRBD2	TGTGCCAGCAGCGTAGGGGGGACTAGCGGAGCCAATGAGCAGTTCTTC	CASSVGGTSGANEQFF
-	TRBV5-4	TRBJ2-5	-	TGTGCCAGCAGCTTGTCTCCGAGTACAGTGGAGACCCAGTACTTC	CASSLSPSTVETQYF
-	TRBV6-6	TRBJ2-2	-	TGTGCCAGCAGGGCGACTGGAAACACCGGGGAGCTGTTTTTT	CASRATGNTGELFF
-	TRBV5-4	TRBJ2-3	-	TGTGCCAGCAGCTTGGGTCAATTGATGGACTCCGTAGATACGCAGTATTTT	CASSLGQLMDSVDTQYF
-	TRBV27	TRBJ2-7	TRBD2	TGTGCCAGCAGGCAACTCGGGACTAGTATTTACGAGCAGTACTTC	CASRQLGTSIYEQYF
-	TRBV10-3	TRBJ2-2	TRBD1	TGTGCCATCAGTACCTTAGGACAGGGTACTACCGGGGAGCTGTTTTTT	CAISTLGQGTTGELFF
few	TRBV6-5	TRBJ2-5	TRBD2	TGTGCCAGCAGTTACAGGAGCGGGAGGGCCGGAGAGACCCAGTACTTC	CASSYRSGRAGETQYF
-	TRBV5-6	TRBJ2-7	-	TGTGCCAGCAGCTCGCTAGGCGGGGCAACCTACGAGCAGTACTTC	CASSSLGGATYEQYF
-	TRBV24-1	TRBJ2-2	TRBD1	TGTGCCACCAGCCGACAGGGGACCAACACCGGGGAGCTGTTTTTT	CATSRQGTNTGELFF
-	TRBV11-2	TRBJ2-5	TRBD2	TGTGCCAGCAGCTCTGGGACTAGCGGGAGAACGCAACCTGGGGAGACCCAGTACTTC	CASSSGTSGRTQPGETQYF
-	TRBV28	TRBJ1-1	-	TGTGCCAGCAGTTTTTCGGGGAACAAGAACACTGAAGCTTTCTTT	CASSFSGNKNTEAFF
-	TRBV18	TRBJ1-1	-	TGTGCCAGCTCACAACTTACGACAGGGAACACTGAAGCTTTCTTT	CASSQLTTGNTEAFF
-	TRBV5-1	TRBJ2-7	TRBD2	TGCGCCAGCAGCTTGGGGACTAGCGGATGGGAGCAGTACTTC	CASSLGTSGWEQYF
-	TRBV29-1	TRBJ2-5	TRBD1	TGCAGCGTTGGGGACAGAATACAAGAGACCCAGTACTTC	CSVGDRIQETQYF
-	TRBV7-8	TRBJ2-3	TRBD1	TGTGCCAGCAGCTACGGACAGGGGGGCACAGATACGCAGTATTTT	CASSYGQGGTDTQYF
-	TRBV30	TRBJ1-2	-	TGTGCCTGGAGTCCCAAGGACTTCTCCTTC	CAWSPKDFSF
-	TRBV30	TRBJ1-5	-	TGTGCCTGGAGTGTACTGTCGTGGAGGAGGAGCAATCAGCCCCAGCATTTT	CAWSVLSWRRSNQPQHF
-	TRBV18	TRBJ2-5	TRBD1	TGTGCCAGCTCGTCGGACAGGCAAGAGACCCAGTACTTC	CASSSDRQETQYF
few	TRBV19	TRBJ2-7	TRBD1	TGTGCCAGTAGTGGGCGGGACAGGGGATTCCGCGAGCAGTACTTC	CASSGRDRGFREQYF
-	TRBV6-2/TRBV6-3	TRBJ2-1	-	TGTGCCAGCAGTTACGGGCTTGCGGGATGGGACAATGAGCAGTTCTTC	CASSYGLAGWDNEQFF